This TCR beta chain was retrieved from a study of cytomegalovirus exposure and HLA in healthy donors. Study-level findings and limits: Despite most TCR sequences being rare, some public TCRs occurred in many donors.

Healthy bone marrow donors supplied every sample. 60 Vbeta and 13 Jbeta primers were used in PCR. Original data processing: There were about 80 million unique TCR beta chains by a later count, and approximately 12 million of them were shared. Produced via immunoSEQ multiplex PCR; TCRdb's table is partial and in-frame only. That table is the source of V, J and clone size, and D and trimming were worked out from the DNA. The sample holds some 150,000 clones; roughly 79% are singletons and the top ten take 6.5% to 7%. Notes on this clone: Its antigen is unknown.

Trimming removed 4 bases from V and 7 bases from J, with 17 bases in between. The V gene's germline CDR1 is SGHDT and CDR2 YYEEEE. The CDR3 is made up of 14 amino acids. The V gene is TRBV5-6, the J gene TRBJ1-2; the D is unclear. The sequenced material came from PBMCs. This receptor was identified in a woman aged 35 to 49 in good health and CMV-seropositive. Here the CDR3 DNA reads TGTGCCAGCAGCATCTCCTCGACTTACTCTGGCTACACCTTC. It is translated as CASSISSTYSGYTF.